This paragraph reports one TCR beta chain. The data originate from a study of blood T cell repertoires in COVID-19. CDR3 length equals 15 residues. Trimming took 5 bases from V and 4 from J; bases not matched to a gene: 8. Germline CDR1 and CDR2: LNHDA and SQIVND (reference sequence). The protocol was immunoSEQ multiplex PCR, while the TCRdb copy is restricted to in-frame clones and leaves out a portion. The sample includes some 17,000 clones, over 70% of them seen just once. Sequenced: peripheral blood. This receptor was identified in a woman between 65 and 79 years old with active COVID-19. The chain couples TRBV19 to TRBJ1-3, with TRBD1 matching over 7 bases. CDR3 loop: CASSRPTGYGNTIYF. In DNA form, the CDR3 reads TGTGCCAGTAGTCGCCCGACAGGGTACGGAAACACCATATATTTT.